Listed here are 18 T cell receptor beta chains from one sample, sequenced in a study of blood T cell repertoires in COVID-19. Produced via immunoSEQ multiplex PCR; TCRdb's table is partial and in-frame only. The data contain about 300,000 clones, over 70% of them singletons. Sequencing was performed on peripheral blood. The receptors come from a woman aged 45-65 years with acute or convalescent COVID-19.

The chain links TRBV7-2 to TRBJ1-5; TRBD1 agrees at 8 bases. The CDR3 length is 15 residues. The V segment lost 1 base and the J segment 6 bases; nucleotides outside the gene matches: 5. CDR1 is SGHTA and CDR2 is FQGNSA in the germline V gene. CDR3 protein: CASSLEQGVGQPQHF. Written as DNA, the CDR3 is TGTGCCAGCAGCTTAGAACAGGGGGTAGGTCAGCCCCAGCATTTT.

The chain uses TRBV18 and TRBJ1-1; D perhaps matches TRBD1 (6 bases). Trimming took 4 bases from V and 1 from J, leaving 10 bases between them. The CDR3 loop spans 14 amino acids. Germline CDR1 and CDR2: KGHSH and LQKENI. CDR3 protein: CASSREGGNTEAFF. The DNA for the CDR3 is TGTGCCAGCTCACGTGAAGGGGGGAACACTGAAGCTTTCTTT.

J is TRBJ1-1 and V is TRBV6-5; 11 nucleotides agree with TRBD1. From germline, CDR1 is MNHEY and CDR2 SVGAGI. V shed 7 bases, J shed 4 bases, and the junction held 8 bases outside the gene matches. This CDR3 contains 15 residues. The CDR3 spells CASKKDRGRGTEAFF. In DNA form, the CDR3 reads TGTGCCAGCAAAAAGGACAGGGGGCGAGGCACTGAAGCTTTCTTT.

V usage is TRBV6-6 and J usage is TRBJ2-1, with 7 bases aligning to TRBD2. The V gene end was trimmed by 7 bases and the J gene end by 0 bases; junction bases not matched to a gene: 6. CDR1 is MNHNY, CDR2 SVGAGI, per germline (reference sequence). The CDR3 extends over 15 amino acids. The CDR3 protein is CASIYGGSSYNEQFF. CDR3 coding DNA: TGTGCCAGCATCTACGGGGGGAGCTCCTACAATGAGCAGTTCTTC.

V gene TRBV5-1 combines with J gene TRBJ2-1, with 7 bases matching TRBD1. Germline CDR1 and CDR2: SGHRS and YFSETQ. CDR3 length: 14 amino acids. Germline trimming cut 4 bases from V and 3 bases from J; bases unmatched to any gene: 4. The CDR3 DNA follows: TGCGCCAGCAGCCCGGGACAGATCTACAATGAGCAGTTCTTC. This gives the protein CASSPGQIYNEQFF.

The count of this clone is one. The chain uses TRBV5-1 and TRBJ1-3; the match to TRBD1 covers 8 bases. The junction had 3 bases not matched to a gene; V was cut back by 1 base and J by 6 bases. CDR1 is SGHRS, CDR2 YFSETQ, per germline. This CDR3 region has 14 residues. CDR3 in DNA: TGCGCCAGCAGCTTGCAGGGGGCGATAAACACCATATATTTT. Translating it yields CASSLQGAINTIYF.

The rearrangement joins TRBV6-4 to TRBJ2-3, with TRBD2 identical over 7 bases. Germline V CDR1 and CDR2: MRHNA, SNTAGT. The J segment lost 3 bases and the V segment lost 0 bases, leaving 6 bases of the junction unmatched. The length of the CDR3 is 16 residues. CDR3 sequence (DNA): TGTGCCAGCAGTGACTCCCCGACGGGGGGTACAGATACGCAGTATTTT. It specifies CASSDSPTGGTDTQYF.

V is TRBV12-3 or TRBV12-4 and J is TRBJ1-1; 11 nucleotides agree with TRBD1. CDR3 length: 13 amino acids. Trimming removed 6 bases from V and 11 bases from J; junction bases left unmatched: 8. DNA of the CDR3: TGTGCCAGCAGCCTGGACAGGGGGCCGAAGGCTTTCTTT. Residues: CASSLDRGPKAFF.

The J gene is TRBJ2-2, the V gene TRBV6-6; TRBD1 might be the D (5 bases). CDR1 and CDR2 (germline): MNHNY, SVGAGI (reference sequence). The CDR3 totals 16 residues. The V end lost 2 bases, the J end lost 5 bases, and 15 bases lay between the germline ends. The CDR3: CASSYPERGWTGELFF. In DNA, the CDR3 is TGTGCCAGCAGTTACCCTGAAAGGGGTTGGACCGGGGAGCTGTTTTTT.

This clone appeared a few times. The chain links TRBV7-3 to TRBJ2-5, with D perhaps matching TRBD2 (6 bases). The CDR3 length is 13 residues. Germline lookup yields CDR1 SGHTA and CDR2 FQGTGA. Trimming took off 3 bases at V and 3 bases at J, with 8 bases between the two ends. The CDR3 loop is CASSFSGEETQYF. CDR3 DNA sequence: TGTGCCAGCAGCTTTTCGGGGGAAGAGACCCAGTACTTC.

The chain uses TRBV3-1 (or the pseudogene TRBV3-2) and TRBJ1-1, with a weak D call TRBD1 (5 bases). This CDR3 spans 15 amino acids. Deletions cut 1 base from V and 4 bases from J, with 13 bases between. Germline V gene data show CDR1 as LGHDT and CDR2 as YNNKEL (reference sequence). CDR3 in amino acids: CASSQGGREATEAFF. CDR3 nucleotide sequence: TGTGCCAGCAGCCAAGGGGGCAGGGAGGCCACTGAAGCTTTCTTT.

V usage is TRBV29-1 and J usage is TRBJ2-1; 15 nucleotides match TRBD2. The CDR3 has 15 residues. The V and J ends lost 6 bases and 9 bases, in that order; junction bases with no gene match: 9. The germline CDR1 and CDR2 sequences are SQVTM and ANQGSEA. The CDR3 DNA reads as TGCAGCGTCGGGACTAGCGGGAGGTTCAGGGGTGAGCAGTTCTTC. This sequence encodes CSVGTSGRFRGEQFF.

The chain uses TRBV10-1 and TRBJ1-2; 9 bases are a match to TRBD1. The CDR3 spans 17 residues. The V and J ends lost 5 bases and 0 bases, in that order; junction bases with no gene match: 10. The germline V gene encodes CDR1 WNHNN and CDR2 SYGVQD (reference sequence). CDR3 sequence (DNA): TGCGCCAGCAGTAACTACCGGGACAGGGCCGCTAACTATGGCTACACCTTC. It specifies CASSNYRDRAANYGYTF.

The rearrangement links TRBV7-2 to TRBJ1-2; perhaps TRBD1 as D (6 bases). Trimming cost V 4 bases and J 8 bases, with 11 bases left between them. Germline CDR1 and CDR2: SGHTA and FQGNSA. This CDR3 has 12 amino acids. The CDR3, as DNA: TGTGCCAGCAGCTCCCAGGGGTTCGGCTACACCTTC. Its translation: CASSSQGFGYTF.

The gene calls are TRBV18 and TRBJ1-2; 9 positions agree with TRBD1. Germline V gene sequence: CDR1 KGHSH, CDR2 LQKENI. This CDR3 spans 16 amino acids. J lost 0 bases, V lost 2 bases, and 4 bases had no gene match. The CDR3: CASSPGTGSANYGYTF. CDR3 nucleotides: TGTGCCAGCTCACCAGGGACAGGGTCGGCTAACTATGGCTACACCTTC. Combining the CDR3 with reference TRBV18 and TRBJ1-2 gives the whole variable domain NAGVMQNPRHLVRRRGQEARLRCSPMKGHSHVYWYRQLPEEGLKFMVYLQKENIIDESGMPKERFSAEFPKEGPSILRIQQVVRGDSAAYFCASSPGTGSANYGYTFGSGTRLTVV.

The chain uses TRBV5-1 and TRBJ1-3, with TRBD1 identical over 7 bases. Germline V gene sequence: CDR1 SGHRS, CDR2 YFSETQ. CDR3 size: 17 residues. The ends lost 4 bases at V and 0 bases at J; junction bases unmatched: 10. CDR3: CASSLRGQESSGNTIYF. CDR3 in DNA: TGCGCCAGCAGCCTCCGTGGACAGGAGAGCTCTGGAAACACCATATATTTT.

This sequence joins TRBV5-1 and TRBJ2-1; 9 bases agree with TRBD2. V lost 2 bases and J lost 5; bases outside the gene matches: 5. CDR1 and CDR2 from the germline V gene are SGHRS and YFSETQ. The CDR3 spans 15 residues. The CDR3 is CASSLASGVHNEQFF. The CDR3 nucleotides read TGCGCCAGCAGCTTAGCTAGCGGGGTGCACAATGAGCAGTTCTTC.

This clone came up once. The same CDR3 arises from other DNA sequences in this sample as well. The chain is built from TRBV12-3 or TRBV12-4 and TRBJ1-2; TRBD1 aligns across 8 bases. The J segment lost 6 bases and the V segment lost 4 bases, leaving 4 bases of the junction unmatched. This CDR3 has 13 residues. For the CDR3, the DNA is TGTGCCAGCAGTTCCGGGACAGGTGATGGCTACACCTTC. Its translation is CASSSGTGDGYTF.